Each of the 29 T cell receptor beta chains below was sequenced from the same sample in a study of blood T cell repertoires in COVID-19. TCRdb keeps only in-frame clones here, not all; method: immunoSEQ multiplex PCR. The sample yields hundreds of thousands of clones, approximately 88% seen once. The sequenced material came from peripheral blood. The receptor source for this set is a woman in her fifties or sixties with COVID-19, enrolled during active disease.

The rearrangement uses TRBV5-1 and TRBJ2-1; 7 bases fit TRBD1. The V and J ends lost 4 bases and 5 bases, in that order; junction bases with no gene match: 9. CDR3 length: 15 residues. The germline gives CDR1 SGHRS, CDR2 YFSETQ. DNA of the CDR3: TGCGCCAGCAGCCCTTCCCCGGGACAGCACAATGAGCAGTTCTTC. It specifies CASSPSPGQHNEQFF.

The chain combines TRBV7-6 with TRBJ2-5; tentatively, D is TRBD2 (5 bases). Germline V gene data show CDR1 as SGHVS and CDR2 as FNYEAQ. The CDR3 runs 18 residues. Trimming cost V 4 bases and J 5 bases, with 26 bases left between them. The CDR3 loop reads CASSSAGVEEPTGETQYF. The CDR3 region has the DNA TGTGCCAGCAGCTCGGCGGGCGTAGAGGAACCGACGGGGGAGACCCAGTACTTC. The variable domain in full, with the rest retrieved from reference TRBV7-6 and TRBJ2-5, is GAGVSQSPRYKVTKRGQDVALRCDPISGHVSLYWYRQALGQGPEFLTYFNYEAQQDKSGLPNDRFSAERPEGSISTLTIQRTEQRDSAMYRCASSSAGVEEPTGETQYFGPGTRLLVL.

The chain has TRBV3-1 (or the pseudogene TRBV3-2) and TRBJ2-7, with D maybe TRBD2 (6 bases). The CDR3 is 15 amino acids. V dropped 0 bases and J dropped 6 bases, with 15 bases sitting between them. CDR1 LGHDT and CDR2 YNNKEL come from the germline V gene (reference sequence). The DNA of the CDR3 is TGTGCCAGCAGCCAAGATACTATGGGAGGATCCGAGCAGTACTTC. Its protein product is CASSQDTMGGSEQYF.

The chain employs TRBV13 and TRBJ1-1; TRBD1 might be the D (6 bases). Germline V CDR1 and CDR2: PRHDT, FYEKMQ (reference sequence). This CDR3 has 15 amino acids. With 4 bases removed from V and 5 bases from J, the gap between germline ends came to 17 bases. The CDR3 bases are TGTGCCAGCAGCTCCGCCAGGGACATCGGAACTGAAGCTTTCTTT. Protein: CASSSARDIGTEAFF.

V gene TRBV30 combines with J gene TRBJ1-5; 9 nucleotides agree with TRBD1. V lost 2 bases, J lost 0 bases, and 8 bases stayed unmatched. Germline V CDR1 and CDR2: GTSNPN, SVGIG (reference sequence). This CDR3 comprises 17 residues. The CDR3 sequence is CAWSTPGQGYSNQPQHF. In nucleotides, the CDR3 is TGTGCCTGGAGTACCCCGGGACAGGGTTATAGCAATCAGCCCCAGCATTTT. Together with reference TRBV30 and TRBJ1-5, the CDR3 gives the full variable domain: SQTIHQWPATLVQPVGSPLSLECTVEGTSNPNLYWYRQAAGRGLQLLFYSVGIGQISSEVPQNLSASRPQDRQFILSSKKLLLSDSGFYLCAWSTPGQGYSNQPQHFGDGTRLSIL.

Here the CDR3 reads CASSYRNSNYGYTF. CDR3 bases: TGTGCCAGCAGTTACAGGAATTCAAACTATGGCTACACCTTC. The chain has TRBV27 and TRBJ1-2, with D possibly TRBD1 on 5 matching bases. The germline V gene encodes CDR1 MNHEY and CDR2 SMNVEV (reference sequence). With 4 bases removed from V and 2 bases from J, the gap between germline ends came to 11 bases. The CDR3 loop spans 14 amino acids.

This chain uses TRBV4-1 with TRBJ1-5, with D possibly being TRBD1 (5 bases). V lost 2 bases and J 7 bases, leaving 9 bases between the germline ends. This CDR3 contains 13 residues. Per the germline V gene, CDR1 is MGHRA and CDR2 is YSYEKL. CDR3 amino acids: CASSQLQGQPQHF. CDR3 in DNA: TGCGCCAGCAGCCAACTCCAGGGACAGCCCCAGCATTTT.

The CDR3 loop is CASRSGLTNTIYF. Here the CDR3 DNA reads TGTGCCAGTCGATCCGGACTGACAAACACCATATATTTT. J is TRBJ1-3 and V is TRBV9, with D uncertain. There are 13 residues in the CDR3. CDR1 and CDR2 from the germline V gene are SGDLS and YYNGEE. V was clipped by 8 bases and J by 6 bases, with 15 bases between them.

The chain links TRBV5-1 to TRBJ1-1, with TRBD1 matching 10 bases. V was pared by 3 bases and J by 4 bases, with 6 bases of the junction left unmatched. Germline CDR1 and CDR2: SGHRS and YFSETQ. The CDR3 extends over 15 amino acids. DNA for the CDR3: TGCGCCAGCAGCTCAATTGGACAGGGGGGCACTGAAGCTTTCTTT. The encoded protein is CASSSIGQGGTEAFF.

This clone was detected only once. This rearrangement joins TRBV9 to TRBJ2-3, with 7 bases lining up with TRBD2. In germline, CDR1 is SGDLS, CDR2 YYNGEE. The CDR3 covers 18 residues. V dropped 5 bases and J dropped 4; count of bases not matched to a gene: 19. CDR3 sequence (DNA): TGTGCCAGCAGTCTCGACGCTGGGGGGGTTAGGTTTTCAGATACGCAGTATTTT. Its translation: CASSLDAGGVRFSDTQYF.

This chain uses TRBV7-6 with TRBJ1-6, with 7 nucleotides matching TRBD1. V dropped 5 bases and J dropped 5; count of bases not matched to a gene: 9. The germline V gene has CDR1 SGHVS and CDR2 FNYEAQ. CDR3 length: 16 residues. CDR3 protein: CASSPSTGSHNSPLHF. CDR3 bases: TGTGCCAGCAGCCCCTCGACAGGGAGTCATAATTCACCCCTCCACTTT.

The gene calls are TRBV24-1 and TRBJ1-1, with TRBD1 as a possible D gene (5 bases). Germline CDR1 reads KGHDR; CDR2 reads SFDVKD. V lost 2 bases and J lost 0, with 9 bases in between. CDR3 size: 15 residues. CDR3: CATSDSRDLNTEAFF. The CDR3 nucleotides are TGTGCCACCAGTGATTCGAGGGACTTGAACACTGAAGCTTTCTTT.

This chain joins TRBV5-1 and TRBJ1-5; D is possibly TRBD1 (6 bases). V was trimmed by 4 bases and J by 6 bases, leaving 14 bases between them. This CDR3 is built from 14 residues. Germline V gene sequence: CDR1 SGHRS, CDR2 YFSETQ. CDR3 residues: CASSPRGGLQPQHF. CDR3 nucleotides: TGCGCCAGCAGCCCGAGGGGGGGGCTTCAGCCCCAGCATTTT.

This clone was detected only a few times. The chain carries TRBV18 and TRBJ1-5; D remains ambiguous. Germline-derived CDR1 and CDR2 are KGHSH and LQKENI. This CDR3 has 13 residues. The V end lost 6 bases, the J end lost 5 bases, and 11 bases lay between the germline ends. CDR3 sequence: CASSPRSDQPQHF. CDR3 DNA: TGTGCCAGCTCCCCTAGGAGCGATCAGCCCCAGCATTTT.

The V call is TRBV6-1, the J call TRBJ2-2, with D possibly being TRBD2 (6 bases). The CDR3 has 16 amino acids. Germline lookup yields CDR1 MNHNS and CDR2 SASEGT. Trimming cost V 0 bases and J 4 bases, with 12 bases left between them. The CDR3 DNA follows: TGTGCCAGCAGTGAAGCGGGGGGAACGGGCACCGGGGAGCTGTTTTTT. It codes for CASSEAGGTGTGELFF.

This chain connects TRBV19 to TRBJ1-4; possibly TRBD1 for D (5 bases). CDR3 length: 16 amino acids. Trimming took off 3 bases at V and 4 bases at J, with 15 bases between the two ends. Germline V gene lookup returns CDR1 LNHDA and CDR2 SQIVND (reference sequence). The CDR3 coding sequence is TGTGCCAGTAGTATTACATGGGGCATTGGTAATGAAAAACTGTTTTTT. This translates into CASSITWGIGNEKLFF.

V gene TRBV6-5 combines with J gene TRBJ2-1, with 9 bases aligning to TRBD1. This CDR3 is 16 amino acids long. The germline gives CDR1 MNHEY, CDR2 SVGAGI. V shed 1 base and J 7 bases; nucleotides not matched to a gene: 8. The CDR3 DNA reads as TGTGCCAGCAGTTACTTAGGGGACAGGGAGGATAATGAGCAGTTCTTC. Translation gives CASSYLGDREDNEQFF.

This clone is a singleton in its sample. This rearrangement joins TRBV9 to TRBJ1-4; D might be TRBD1 (6 bases). The V gene's germline CDR1 is SGDLS and CDR2 YYNGEE. This CDR3 region has 15 residues. Trimming removed 5 bases at V and 3 bases at J, with 14 bases between. The CDR3 DNA reads as TGTGCCAGCAGTGCAGGGGACGGACCTAATGAAAAACTGTTTTTT. Its protein product is CASSAGDGPNEKLFF.

The V gene is TRBV5-4, the J gene TRBJ2-3; 7 positions match TRBD1. Germline loops: CDR1 SGHNT, CDR2 YYREEE (reference sequence). With 2 bases clipped from V and 4 bases from J, the junction kept 13 bases outside the gene matches. The CDR3 loop spans 17 amino acids. CDR3 region: CASSFVRDRAFADTQYF. The DNA of the CDR3 is TGTGCCAGCAGCTTCGTCCGAGACAGGGCGTTCGCAGATACGCAGTATTTT.

The CDR3 sequence: CASSEIPPNGHEQYF. In DNA form, the CDR3 reads TGTGCCAGCAGTGAAATTCCGCCTAATGGGCACGAGCAGTACTTC. V is TRBV6-1 and J is TRBJ2-7; D gene uncertain. CDR1 is MNHNS, CDR2 SASEGT, per germline. The germline V and J ends were trimmed by 2 bases and 5 bases, with 16 bases remaining between them. The CDR3 sequence is 15 residues long.

This clone came up a few times. This chain joins TRBV5-5 and TRBJ1-2; no clear D. The V gene's germline CDR1 is SGHKS and CDR2 YYEKEE (reference sequence). This CDR3 has 14 amino acids. V was pared by 4 bases and J by 4 bases, with 14 bases between. In DNA form, the CDR3 reads TGTGCCAGCAGCCACCTCGAGGGAGTCTATGGCTACACCTTC. Translated, it gives CASSHLEGVYGYTF.

This chain links TRBV5-1 with TRBJ2-2; no clear D. Trimming shortened V by 0 bases and J by 0 bases, and 3 bases separated the two germline ends. Germline CDR1 reads SGHRS; CDR2 reads YFSETQ. This CDR3 spans 14 amino acids. CDR3 in DNA: TGCGCCAGCAGCTTGGAGCCGAACACCGGGGAGCTGTTTTTT. It specifies CASSLEPNTGELFF.

The V call is TRBV2, the J call TRBJ1-1, with unresolved D. Trimming cost V 4 bases and J 3 bases, with 12 bases left between them. Per the germline V gene, CDR1 is SNHLY and CDR2 is FYNNEI. CDR3 length: 14 residues. In DNA, the CDR3 is TGTGCCAGCAGTGTGATCCCGGGTGACACTGAAGCTTTCTTT. It translates to CASSVIPGDTEAFF.

V usage is TRBV13 and J usage is TRBJ1-2; 10 positions agree with TRBD1. CDR3 size: 15 residues. CDR1 is PRHDT and CDR2 is FYEKMQ in the germline V gene (reference sequence). V lost 5 bases, J lost 5 bases, and 8 bases stayed unmatched. The CDR3 is CASSQDRGQKYGYTF. CDR3 nucleotides: TGTGCCAGCAGCCAAGACAGGGGGCAGAAATATGGCTACACCTTC.

This clone has just one count. V is TRBV28 and J is TRBJ2-2; TRBD2 agrees at 8 bases. The V gene end was trimmed by 2 bases and the J gene end by 5 bases; junction bases not matched to a gene: 7. This CDR3 region has 16 residues. CDR1 MDHEN and CDR2 SYDVKM come from the germline V gene. This CDR3 reads CASSLRGGRGTGELFF. CDR3 coding DNA: TGTGCCAGCAGTTTACGGGGGGGCCGGGGAACCGGGGAGCTGTTTTTT.

The genes are TRBV12-3 or TRBV12-4 and TRBJ1-2; a possible D gene is TRBD1 (6 bases). The CDR3 is made up of 12 amino acids. Trimming took off 6 bases at V and 8 bases at J, with 13 bases between the two ends. CDR3 bases: TGTGCCAGCAGGCAGGGGTTAGGAGGCTACACCTTC. It specifies CASRQGLGGYTF.

In regard to this clone: Other DNA sequences in the same sample also yield this CDR3. This rearrangement joins TRBV6-5 to TRBJ1-1; D gene unclear. This CDR3 comprises 12 residues. Per germline, CDR1 MNHEY and CDR2 SVGAGI. Trimming stripped 6 bases from V and 1 base from J, with 6 bases between. CDR3 DNA sequence: TGTGCCAGCAGGACGGGGAACACTGAAGCTTTCTTT. The encoded protein is CASRTGNTEAFF.

The chain combines TRBV11-2 with TRBJ1-1; D ambiguous. The V end was cut by 4 bases, the J end by 4 bases, with 13 bases between. The CDR3 loop spans 14 amino acids. The germline CDR1 and CDR2 sequences are SGHAT and FQNNGV. DNA of the CDR3: TGTGCCAGCAGCTCCAGGTTGGGAGTCACTGAAGCTTTCTTT. Its translation is CASSSRLGVTEAFF.

V gene TRBV2 combines with J gene TRBJ1-2; tentative D call: TRBD1 (5 bases). Germline lookup yields CDR1 SNHLY and CDR2 FYNNEI. The CDR3 spans 14 residues. Deletions cut 11 bases from V and 4 bases from J, with 20 bases between. The CDR3 sequence is CAATGGGEVYGYTF. The CDR3 DNA sequence: TGTGCCGCCACTGGAGGAGGGGAAGTCTATGGCTACACCTTC. The full variable domain, in which reference TRBV2 and TRBJ1-2 provide the parts outside the CDR3, is EPEVTQTPSHQVTQMGQEVILRCVPISNHLYFYWYRQILGQKVEFLVSFYNNEISEKSEIFDDQFSVERPDGSNFTLKIRSTKLEDSAMYFCAATGGGEVYGYTFGSGTRLTVV.